This TCR beta chain was identified in a study of T cell responses to AZD1222 COVID-19 vaccine (dated by TCRdb to the early 2020s). For context, the study as a whole: AZD1222 recipients with second doses at about 4 weeks or about 12 weeks were pooled, because spike-specific TCR depth and breadth did not differ between schedules. TCR sequencing was performed for approximately 240 trial participants, of whom some 200 were given two doses of AZD1222 and roughly 25 were given two doses of MenACWY control vaccine. Trial participants were enrolled into age subgroups of 18-55, 56-69 and 70-plus years, which contained about 150, 28 and 57 TCR-sequenced participants, respectively. What the research found in general, with its limitations: Participants were mostly white British and included more females than males, and it was suggested by the authors that clonal diversity may have been underestimated. The vaccine-associated CD4 TCRs covered the entire spike protein, and the dominant responses fell in regions 160-218 and 743-854. Reportedly, close to half of the unique spike-specific TCRs recognized epitopes lying outside the regions that are mutated in the B.1.351 and B.1.1.7 variants. Conclusions about previously exposed vaccinees are limited, since just 6 or 7 AZD1222 recipients were seropositive for SARS-CoV-2 at baseline. After two AZD1222 doses, both the breadth and the depth of spike-specific TCRs were significantly higher than at day 0 and than in MenACWY recipients. Because no samples from the day 14 peak response were available, repertoires could be characterized only after the peak T cell response. In the small 56-69-year group, the increase in depth fell short of significance, most likely because of low power.

About this clone: Its antigen is currently not known. No much larger clone is present one base from it, and per-base qualities are unavailable.

The CDR3 regions of human TCRbeta chains were analyzed by immunosequencing. Per the authors' processing: Repertoire TCRs were checked for matches against a reference library of SARS-CoV-2-specific TCRs that had been generated using the MIRA antigen-specificity platform. Breadth meant the fraction of unique TCRs that were SARS-CoV-2-associated, whereas depth meant the fraction of total T cells that were SARS-CoV-2-associated. Each spike-specific TCR was assigned to its reactive spike region and to a CD4 or CD8 class using the MIRA data. Log10-transformed breadth and depth values were compared by one-way ANOVA with Sidak's multiple comparisons tests. TCRdb obtained this table from immuneACCESS and retained in-frame rearrangements with V and J assigned. These tables miss some clones; where compared with another copy, unresolved V genes account for less than half of the shortfall, and the remainder is unexplained. The V and J calls and clone size are taken from that table; D and trimming were inferred from the DNA. The sample yields around 160,000 clones; around 90% were counted once. The top ten hold about 1.5% of the sample.

The cysteine opens and the phenylalanine closes a CDR3 of 16 amino acids. Left in the record is the CDR3 DNA by itself, 48 bases read in frame from the first base. Via the germline V gene, CDR1 is SGDLS and CDR2 YYNGEE. V and J are trimmed by 3 bases and 8 bases, and the gene matches miss 15 bases of the junction. The time point label, read with the paper, signifies: baseline before first vaccination. Vaccinee samples were obtained from the UK trials COV001 and COV002, which included a single-blind randomized controlled phase 2/3 trial of AZD1222 (ChAdOx1 nCoV-19) in healthy adults. For TCRbeta chain sequencing, PBMC samples were collected from trial participants at day 0 and at day 28 after the second dose.

This clonotype was obtained from an adult in good health. The sample in question was peripheral blood, obtained on day 0 of AZD1222 vaccination. Rearrangement joined TRBV9 to TRBJ2-3; 7 junctional bases match TRBD1. CDR3 protein: CASSALQGPPYSTQYF. The nucleotides read TGTGCCAGCAGCGCGTTACAGGGGCCGCCCTATTCTACGCAGTATTTT.